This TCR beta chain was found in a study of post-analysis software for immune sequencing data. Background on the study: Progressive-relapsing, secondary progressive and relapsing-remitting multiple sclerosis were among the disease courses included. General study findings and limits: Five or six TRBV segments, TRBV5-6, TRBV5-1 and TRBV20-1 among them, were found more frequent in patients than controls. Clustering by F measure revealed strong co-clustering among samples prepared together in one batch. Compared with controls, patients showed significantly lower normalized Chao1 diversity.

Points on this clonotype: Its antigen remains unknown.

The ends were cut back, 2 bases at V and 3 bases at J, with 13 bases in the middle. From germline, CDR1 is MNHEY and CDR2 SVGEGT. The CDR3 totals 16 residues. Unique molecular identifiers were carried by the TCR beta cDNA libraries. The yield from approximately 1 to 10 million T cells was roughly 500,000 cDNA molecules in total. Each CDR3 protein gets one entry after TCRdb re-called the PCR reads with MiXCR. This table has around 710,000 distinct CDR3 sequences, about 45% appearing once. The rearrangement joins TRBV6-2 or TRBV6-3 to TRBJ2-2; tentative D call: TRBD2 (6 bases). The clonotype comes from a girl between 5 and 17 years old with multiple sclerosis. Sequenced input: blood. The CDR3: CASSYAGRSDTGELFF. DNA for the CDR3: TGTGCCAGCAGTTACGCGGGGAGGTCGGACACCGGGGAGCTGTTTTTT.